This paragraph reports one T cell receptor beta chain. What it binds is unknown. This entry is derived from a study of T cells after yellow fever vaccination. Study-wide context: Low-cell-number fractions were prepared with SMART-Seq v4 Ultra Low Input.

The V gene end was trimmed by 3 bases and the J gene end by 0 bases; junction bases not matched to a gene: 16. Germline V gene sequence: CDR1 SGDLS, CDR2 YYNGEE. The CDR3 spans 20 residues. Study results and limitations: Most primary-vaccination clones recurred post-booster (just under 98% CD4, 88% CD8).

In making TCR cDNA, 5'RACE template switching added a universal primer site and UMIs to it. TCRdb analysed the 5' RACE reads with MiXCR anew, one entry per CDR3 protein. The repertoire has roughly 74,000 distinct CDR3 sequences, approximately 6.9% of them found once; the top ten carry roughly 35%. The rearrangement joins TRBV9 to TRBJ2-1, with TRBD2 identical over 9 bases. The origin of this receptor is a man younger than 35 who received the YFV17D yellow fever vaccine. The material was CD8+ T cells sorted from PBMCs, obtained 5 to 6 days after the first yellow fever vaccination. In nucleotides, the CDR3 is TGTGCCAGCAGCGCAGGCCCCGGGACTAGCCGACAATTCTCCTACAATGAGCAGTTCTTC. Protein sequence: CASSAGPGTSRQFSYNEQFF.